This T cell receptor (beta chain) was recorded in a study of blood T cell repertoires in COVID-19 (dated by TCRdb to about 2020). About the investigation overall: The collaborator samples originated in the United States, Italy and Spain and spanned the acute and convalescent phases of COVID-19. The prospective study material was composed of cDNA or gDNA derived from T cells, B-cell-depleted T cells, or PBMCs. Sample metadata almost always included a de-identified subject ID, COVID-19 status, age in years and sex. Samples were obtained from the ongoing ImmuneRACE study (first 160 participants) and from over 1,000 subjects provided by 6 global collaborators. Where available, HLA class I and class II types were taken from metadata supplied by the sample provider and were not determined by assay-based typing. Deeply sampled blood TCRbeta repertoires from subjects exposed to, actively infected with, or recovered from COVID-19 were included in the dataset. The repertoires were released in a freely available public database meant as a resource for research on the immune response to SARS-CoV-2.

TCRbeta CDR3 regions were amplified from genomic DNA using the immunoSEQ Assay, a bias-controlled multiplex PCR. The original pipeline was this. Within the assay, amplification of reference gene primers was used to estimate how many nucleated cells each sample contained. To quantify the absolute abundance of each unique TCRbeta CDR3 rearrangement, sequence reads were collapsed and filtered. For each sample, productive Simpson clonality was calculated as the square root of Simpson's diversity index over productive rearrangements. TCRdb obtained this table from immuneACCESS and retained in-frame rearrangements with V and J assigned. These tables miss some clones; where compared with another copy, unresolved V genes account for less than half of the shortfall, and the remainder is unexplained. The D gene and trimming were derived from the DNA, and the V and J assignments and clone size from that table. Here the sample has around 190,000 clones; roughly 76% occur a single time. The leading ten clones occupy 8.5% to 10% of the sample.

V has 5 bases trimmed and J has 2 bases trimmed; junction bases matching no gene number 6. The CDR3 starts with the cysteine, ends with the phenylalanine, and has 14 residues. Solely the CDR3 DNA is kept, with 42 bases framed from the first base. For CDR1 and CDR2, the germline V gene lists MNHEY and SVGEGT. Each collaborating institution followed its own protocols to collect whole blood in K2EDTA tubes. For TCRbeta analysis, collaborators shipped samples in one of three forms: frozen whole blood, isolated PBMCs, or DNA extracted from either of those sample types. A word on this clone: It lacks a known antigen. No quality values exist for individual bases; no much larger clone is one base distant.

Paper-wide results and their limitations: Clinical and demographic metadata were provided uncurated, with the amount varying by source and participant.

This receptor was taken from a woman in her forties or fifties with active or convalescent COVID-19. The material sequenced was peripheral blood. The receptor chain draws on TRBV6-2 or TRBV6-3 and TRBJ2-7; TRBD1 matches 7 bases in the middle. The CDR3 amino acid sequence is: CASSGRQGAYEQYF. The DNA reads as follows: TGTGCCAGCAGTGGGAGACAGGGAGCCTACGAGCAGTACTTC.